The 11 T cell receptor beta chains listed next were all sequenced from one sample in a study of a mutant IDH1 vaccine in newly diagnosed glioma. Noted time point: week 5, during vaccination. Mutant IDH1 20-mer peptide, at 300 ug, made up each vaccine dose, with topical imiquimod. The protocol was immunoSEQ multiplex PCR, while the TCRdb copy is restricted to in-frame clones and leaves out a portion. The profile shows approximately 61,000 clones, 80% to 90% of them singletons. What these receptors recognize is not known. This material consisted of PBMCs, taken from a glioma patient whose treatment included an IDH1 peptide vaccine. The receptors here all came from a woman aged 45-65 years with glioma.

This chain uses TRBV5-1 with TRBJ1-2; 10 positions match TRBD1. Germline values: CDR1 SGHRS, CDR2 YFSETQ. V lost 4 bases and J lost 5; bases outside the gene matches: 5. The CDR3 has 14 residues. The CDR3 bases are TGCGCCAGCAGCCCAGACAGGGGGCAGTATGGCTACACCTTC. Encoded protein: CASSPDRGQYGYTF.

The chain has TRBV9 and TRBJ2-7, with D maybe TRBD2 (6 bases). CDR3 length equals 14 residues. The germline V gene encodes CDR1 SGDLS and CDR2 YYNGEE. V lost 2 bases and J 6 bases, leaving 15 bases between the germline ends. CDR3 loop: CASSVGIGGREQYF. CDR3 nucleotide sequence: TGTGCCAGCAGCGTTGGGATCGGGGGACGCGAGCAGTACTTC.

The CDR3 protein is CASSSGNSGNTIYF. The CDR3 coding sequence is TGTGCCAGCAGTTCGGGGAACTCTGGAAACACCATATATTTT. The chain uses TRBV27 and TRBJ1-3, with D unclear. V gave up 4 bases and J gave up 0 bases, with 7 bases separating them. The CDR3 extends over 14 amino acids. Germline CDR1 and CDR2: MNHEY and SMNVEV (reference sequence).

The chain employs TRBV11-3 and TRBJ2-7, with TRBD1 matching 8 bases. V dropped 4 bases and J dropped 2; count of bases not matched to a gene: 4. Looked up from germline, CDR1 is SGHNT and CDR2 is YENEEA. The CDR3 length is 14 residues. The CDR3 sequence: CASSWGTGPYEQYF. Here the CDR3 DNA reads TGTGCCAGCAGCTGGGGGACAGGTCCCTACGAGCAGTACTTC.

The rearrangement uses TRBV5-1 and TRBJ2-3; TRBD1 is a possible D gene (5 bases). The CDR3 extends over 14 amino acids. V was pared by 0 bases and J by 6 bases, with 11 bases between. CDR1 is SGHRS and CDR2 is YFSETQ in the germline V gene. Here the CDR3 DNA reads TGCGCCAGCAGCTTGGATCAGGGCTCGGATACGCAGTATTTT. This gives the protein CASSLDQGSDTQYF.

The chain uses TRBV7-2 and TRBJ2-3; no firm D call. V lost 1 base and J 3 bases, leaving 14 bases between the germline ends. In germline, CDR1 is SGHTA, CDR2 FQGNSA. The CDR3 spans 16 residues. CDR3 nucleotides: TGTGCCAGCAGCTTAGTGGGTAGGGCCATAACAGATACGCAGTATTTT. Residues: CASSLVGRAITDTQYF.

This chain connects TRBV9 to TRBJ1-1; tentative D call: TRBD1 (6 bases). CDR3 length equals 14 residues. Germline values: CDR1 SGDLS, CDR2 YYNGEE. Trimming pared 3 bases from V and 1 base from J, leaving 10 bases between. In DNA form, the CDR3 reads TGTGCCAGCAGCGCCACAGGGACGAACACTGAAGCTTTCTTT. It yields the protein CASSATGTNTEAFF.

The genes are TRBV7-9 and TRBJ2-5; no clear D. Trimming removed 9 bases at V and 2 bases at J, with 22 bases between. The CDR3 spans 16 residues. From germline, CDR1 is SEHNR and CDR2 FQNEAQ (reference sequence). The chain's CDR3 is CASNSVGEVLQETQYF. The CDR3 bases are TGTGCCAGTAACTCCGTTGGTGAGGTGTTGCAAGAGACCCAGTACTTC.

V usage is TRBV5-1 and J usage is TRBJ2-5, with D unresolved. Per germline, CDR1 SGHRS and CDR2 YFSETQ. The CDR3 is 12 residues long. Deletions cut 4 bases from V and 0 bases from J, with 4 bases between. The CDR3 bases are TGCGCCAGCAGCCCAAACCAAGAGACCCAGTACTTC. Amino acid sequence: CASSPNQETQYF. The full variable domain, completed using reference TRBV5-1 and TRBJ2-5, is KAGVTQTPRYLIKTRGQQVTLSCSPISGHRSVSWYQQTPGQGLQFLFEYFSETQRNKGNFPGRFSGRQFSNSRSEMNVSTLELGDSALYLCASSPNQETQYFGPGTRLLVL.

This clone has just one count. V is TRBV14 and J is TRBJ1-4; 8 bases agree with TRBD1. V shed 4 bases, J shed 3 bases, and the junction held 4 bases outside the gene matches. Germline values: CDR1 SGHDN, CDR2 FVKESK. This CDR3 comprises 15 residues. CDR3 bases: TGTGCCAGCAGCCTGACAGGGGTGGCTAATGAAAAACTGTTTTTT. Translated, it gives CASSLTGVANEKLFF.

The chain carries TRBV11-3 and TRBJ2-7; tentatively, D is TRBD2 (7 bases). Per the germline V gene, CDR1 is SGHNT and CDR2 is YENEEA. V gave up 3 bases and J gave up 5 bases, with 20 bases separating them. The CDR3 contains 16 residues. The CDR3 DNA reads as TGTGCCAGCAGCTTCGTCGTAGGGGGGGAGGGCGACGAGCAGTACTTC. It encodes CASSFVVGGEGDEQYF.